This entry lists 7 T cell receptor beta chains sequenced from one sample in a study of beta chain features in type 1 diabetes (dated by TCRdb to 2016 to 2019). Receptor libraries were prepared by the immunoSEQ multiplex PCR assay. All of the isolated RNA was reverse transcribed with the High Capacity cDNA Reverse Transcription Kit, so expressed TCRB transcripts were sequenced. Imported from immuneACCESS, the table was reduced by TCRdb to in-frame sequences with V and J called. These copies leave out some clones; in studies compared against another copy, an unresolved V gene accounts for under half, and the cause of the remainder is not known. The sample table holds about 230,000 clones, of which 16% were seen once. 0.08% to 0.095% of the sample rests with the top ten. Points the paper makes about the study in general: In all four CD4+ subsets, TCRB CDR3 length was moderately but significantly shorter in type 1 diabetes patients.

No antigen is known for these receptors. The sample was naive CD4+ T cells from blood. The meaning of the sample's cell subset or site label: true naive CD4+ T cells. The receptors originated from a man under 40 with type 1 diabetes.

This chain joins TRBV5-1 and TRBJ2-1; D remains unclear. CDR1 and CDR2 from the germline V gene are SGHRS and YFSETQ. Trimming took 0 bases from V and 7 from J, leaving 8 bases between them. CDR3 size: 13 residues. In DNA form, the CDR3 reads TGCGCCAGCAGCTTGGAGTGGGATAATGAGCAGTTCTTC. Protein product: CASSLEWDNEQFF.

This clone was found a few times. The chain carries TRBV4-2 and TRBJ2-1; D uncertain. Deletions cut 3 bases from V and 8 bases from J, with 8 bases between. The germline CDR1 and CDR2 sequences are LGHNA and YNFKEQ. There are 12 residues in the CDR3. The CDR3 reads CASSHPVDEQFF. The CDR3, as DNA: TGTGCCAGCAGCCATCCGGTGGATGAGCAGTTCTTC.

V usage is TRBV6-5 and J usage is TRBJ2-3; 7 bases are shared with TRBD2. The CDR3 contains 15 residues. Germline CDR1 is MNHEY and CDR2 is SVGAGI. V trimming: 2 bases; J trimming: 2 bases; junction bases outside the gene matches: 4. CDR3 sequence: CASSYTSGNTDTQYF. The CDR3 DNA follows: TGTGCCAGCAGTTACACGAGCGGGAACACAGATACGCAGTATTTT.

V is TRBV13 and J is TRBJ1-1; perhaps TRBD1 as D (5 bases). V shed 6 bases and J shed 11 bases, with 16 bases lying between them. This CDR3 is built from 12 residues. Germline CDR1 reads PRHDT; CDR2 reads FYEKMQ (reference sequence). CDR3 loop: CASSWGTGTAFF. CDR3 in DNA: TGTGCCAGCAGTTGGGGTACGGGGACGGCTTTCTTT.

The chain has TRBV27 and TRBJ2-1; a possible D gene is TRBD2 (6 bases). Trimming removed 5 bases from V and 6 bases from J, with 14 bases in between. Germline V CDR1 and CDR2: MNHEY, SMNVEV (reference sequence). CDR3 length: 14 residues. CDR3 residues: CASSPPGTRNEQFF. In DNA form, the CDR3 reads TGTGCCAGCAGTCCCCCCGGGACTCGCAATGAGCAGTTCTTC.

The CDR3 loop is CASDKTESYEQYF. In DNA, the CDR3 is TGTGCCAGCGACAAGACGGAGTCCTACGAGCAGTACTTC. The gene calls are TRBV7-9 and TRBJ2-7; D gene ambiguous. From germline, CDR1 is SEHNR and CDR2 FQNEAQ (reference sequence). The CDR3 runs 13 residues. V gave up 8 bases and J gave up 1 base, with 12 bases separating them.

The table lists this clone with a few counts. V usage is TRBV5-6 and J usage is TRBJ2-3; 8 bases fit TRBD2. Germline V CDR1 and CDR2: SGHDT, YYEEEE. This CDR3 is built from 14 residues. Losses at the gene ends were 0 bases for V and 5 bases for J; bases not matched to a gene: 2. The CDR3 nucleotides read TGTGCCAGCAGCTTGGAGCTAGCGGGAGATACGCAGTATTTT. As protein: CASSLELAGDTQYF.